This TCR beta chain was profiled in a study of T cell repertoires in cytomegalovirus infection. About the research overall: An indication of both CMV infection and matching HLA type came from public TCR beta signatures. Study findings and constraints: Identification of carriers of CMV plus the relevant HLA was achieved through cumulative public TCR beta family frequency. HLA-C-restricted CMV clonotypes gave the most frequent clonotype in two of eight donors.

This clonotype was recorded many times. The antigen remains unidentified. TCRdb processed the reads anew with MiXCR; each CDR3 protein has one entry. This sample has over 150,000 distinct CDR3 sequences, with about 15% found just once. Trimming removed 3 bases at V and 5 bases at J, with 14 bases between. The germline gives CDR1 SGHTA, CDR2 FQGNSA. This CDR3 contains 14 residues. The sequenced sample was CD8+ T cells from PBMCs. V and J are TRBV7-2 and TRBJ2-7, with D possibly being TRBD2 (7 bases). This clonotype was obtained from a human donor in good health (CMV status not recorded). Some clones in this sample may be carry-over from other donors' samples. CDR3 sequence (DNA): TGTGCCAGCAGCTTCAGGGAGGGGGTCAACGAGCAGTACTTC. Translating it yields CASSFREGVNEQYF. Full variable domain (rest looked up from reference TRBV7-2 and TRBJ2-7): GAGVSQSPSNKVTEKGKDVELRCDPISGHTALYWYRQSLGQGLEFLIYFQGNSAPDKSGLPSDRFSAERTGGSVSTLTIQRTQQEDSAVYLCASSFREGVNEQYFGPGTRLTVT.